This T cell receptor (beta chain) was retrieved from a study of blood T cell repertoires in COVID-19. Whole-study context: Sites across the United States, Italy and Spain contributed samples from acute and convalescent COVID-19.

With 3 bases clipped from V and 4 bases from J, the junction kept 3 bases outside the gene matches. The germline V gene has CDR1 LGHDT and CDR2 YNNKEL (reference sequence). The CDR3 extends over 15 amino acids. Sequenced by immunoSEQ multiplex PCR; TCRdb stores in-frame clones only, minus some. The sample contains 80,000 or so clones, about 89% of which appear only once. The table lists this clone with a count of one. The clonotype originates from an older woman with acute or convalescent COVID-19. The V and J genes are TRBV3-1 (or the pseudogene TRBV3-2) and TRBJ2-3, with 11 bases matching TRBD2. Sequenced sample: peripheral blood. The chain's CDR3 is CASSHSGGAADTQYF. The CDR3 bases are TGTGCCAGCAGCCATAGCGGGGGGGCCGCAGATACGCAGTATTTT.